The T cell receptor beta chain under discussion was sequenced for a study of T cell responses to AZD1222 COVID-19 vaccine. The CDR3 extends over 14 amino acids. The germline V gene has CDR1 LNHDA and CDR2 SQIVND (reference sequence). Trimming removed 6 bases from V and 5 bases from J; junction bases left unmatched: 3. Generated by immunoSEQ multiplex PCR, the TCRdb table keeps only in-frame clones and is missing some. The data show 150,000 to 200,000 clones, about nine tenths seen once. This sequence originates from an adult who received the AZD1222 COVID-19 vaccine. This chain links TRBV19 with TRBJ1-6; the match to TRBD1 covers 8 bases. Sample: peripheral blood, taken 28 days after the second AZD1222 dose. CDR3 bases: TGTGCCAGTAGACACAGGGGGGATAATTCACCCCTCCACTTT. Its protein is CASRHRGDNSPLHF. Full variable domain (remainder filled in from reference TRBV19 and TRBJ1-6): DGGITQSPKYLFRKEGQNVTLSCEQNLNHDAMYWYRQDPGQGLRLIYYSQIVNDFQKGDIAEGYSVSREKKESFPLTVTSAQKNPTAFYLCASRHRGDNSPLHFGNGTRLTVT.